These 18 T cell receptor beta chains share one sample of origin, sequenced in a study of post-analysis software for immune sequencing data. Study-level results: Patients had higher frequencies than controls of four to six TRBV segments, including TRBV5-6, TRBV5-1 and TRBV20-1.

No cognate antigen is known for these TCRs. Unique molecular identifiers were carried by the TCR beta cDNA libraries. TCRdb itself ran the PCR reads through MiXCR, one entry per CDR3 protein. Found here are 180,000 or so distinct CDR3 sequences, over 25% of them singletons; the top ten hold approximately 3.6%. Sequencing was done on a sample of blood. These receptors originate from a girl younger than 18 with multiple sclerosis.

This clonotype has only a few counts. This sequence joins TRBV28 and TRBJ1-2; D is undetermined. The CDR3 contains 12 residues. V was trimmed by 3 bases and J by 5 bases, leaving 7 bases between them. Germline values: CDR1 MDHEN, CDR2 SYDVKM. The CDR3 here is CASSLTIYGYTF. In DNA, the CDR3 is TGTGCCAGCAGTTTGACGATATATGGCTACACCTTC.

To note about this clonotype: A much larger clone differs from this one at a single base, so this may be a read error. This chain links TRBV28 with TRBJ2-5; D is perhaps TRBD1 or TRBD2 (5 bases each). Germline V gene lookup returns CDR1 MDHEN and CDR2 SYDVKM. V lost 5 bases and J lost 3, with 16 bases in between. The CDR3 contains 15 residues. The CDR3 spells CASSVTGRLEETQYF. CDR3 bases: TGTGCCAGCAGTGTAACGGGACGGCTGGAAGAGACCCAGTACTTC.

The chain carries TRBV20-1 and TRBJ1-6; 10 bases fit TRBD1. The J segment lost 5 bases and the V segment lost 3 bases, leaving 4 bases of the junction unmatched. CDR1 is DFQATT, CDR2 SNEGSKA, per germline (reference sequence). CDR3 length equals 15 residues. The CDR3 DNA follows: TGCAGTGCTAGGGGACAGGGGAACCATAATTCACCCCTCCACTTT. This encodes CSARGQGNHNSPLHF.

In its sample, this clonotype was seen many times. J is TRBJ1-6 and V is TRBV5-1; no clear D. The CDR3 is 12 amino acids. CDR1 and CDR2 (germline): SGHRS, YFSETQ. The V end lost 1 base, the J end lost 10 bases, and 6 bases lay between the germline ends. CDR3 residues: CASSLSGSPLHF. CDR3 sequence (DNA): TGCGCCAGCAGCTTGTCGGGCTCACCCCTCCACTTT.

There are a few counts of this clonotype. The chain recombines TRBV20-1 with TRBJ2-1; TRBD2 matches 13 bases. The germline gives CDR1 DFQATT, CDR2 SNEGSKA (reference sequence). V was clipped by 2 bases and J by 0 bases; unmatched bases: 7. The CDR3 extends over 18 amino acids. CDR3: CSARRLAGGLTSYNEQFF. The CDR3, as DNA: TGCAGTGCTAGAAGACTAGCGGGGGGCCTTACCTCCTACAATGAGCAGTTCTTC.

This clonotype was seen a handful of times. The chain recombines TRBV3-1 with TRBJ2-1, with TRBD2 matching over 13 bases. V lost 1 base, J lost 9 bases, and 6 bases stayed unmatched. Germline CDR1 LGHDT, CDR2 YNNKEL (reference sequence). This CDR3 is 16 amino acids long. CDR3 nucleotide sequence: TGTGCCAGCAGCCAAGTTATCACTAGCGGGAGGGGTGAGCAGTTCTTC. This translates into CASSQVITSGRGEQFF.

This clonotype has only a few counts. CDR3 sequence reads: CASSQGGTLKQFF. As DNA, the CDR3 is TGTGCCAGCAGCCAAGGTGGGACCCTAAAGCAGTTCTTC. The rearrangement uses TRBV3-1 and TRBJ2-1; TRBD1 or TRBD2 may be the D gene (5 bases each). Germline CDR1 is LGHDT and CDR2 is YNNKEL (reference sequence). The CDR3 is 13 amino acids. V lost 1 base and J lost 11, with 12 bases in between.

This clonotype was picked up many times. The chain uses TRBV4-1 and TRBJ2-5; 11 bases align to TRBD1. J lost 4 bases, V lost 8 bases, and 15 bases had no gene match. Germline loops: CDR1 MGHRA, CDR2 YSYEKL. This CDR3 is built from 17 residues. CDR3 sequence: CASSRRGTGGVAETQYF. The CDR3 DNA sequence: TGCGCCAGCTCTCGTCGGGGGACAGGGGGGGTAGCAGAGACCCAGTACTTC.

This clonotype showed up many times. The CDR3 here is CASSLRGGWARETQYF. The CDR3 DNA follows: TGCGCCAGCAGCCTCCGGGGTGGTTGGGCTCGAGAGACCCAGTACTTC. The genes are TRBV4-1 and TRBJ2-5; D might be TRBD2 (5 bases). This CDR3 has 16 amino acids. Germline CDR1 is MGHRA and CDR2 is YSYEKL. Deletions cut 4 bases from V and 4 bases from J, with 19 bases between.

A word on this clonotype: This may come from a read error, since a much larger clone is one base off. The chain links TRBV10-3 to TRBJ2-5; maybe TRBD1 (6 bases). Trimming removed 10 bases at V and 13 bases at J, with 22 bases between. Germline V CDR1 and CDR2: ENHRY, SYGVKD. The CDR3 is 12 amino acids. For the CDR3, the DNA is TGTGCCACCGGACAGCAGAGGTACGAGCGGTACTTC. Translation: CATGQQRYERYF.

Comments on this clonotype: This may arise from a read error, as a much more abundant clone is one base away. V and J are TRBV10-1 and TRBJ2-7, with a weak D call TRBD2 (5 bases). Germline-derived CDR1 and CDR2 are WNHNN and SYGVQD (reference sequence). The length of the CDR3 is 13 residues. The V end was cut by 2 bases, the J end by 8 bases, with 13 bases between. CDR3 DNA sequence: TGCGCCAGCAGTGAGAAAAAAGACGGGAAGCAGTACTTC. Protein sequence: CASSEKKDGKQYF.

The J gene is TRBJ2-3, the V gene TRBV5-1, with a possible D match to TRBD2 (5 bases). This CDR3 has 14 amino acids. Germline V gene data show CDR1 as SGHRS and CDR2 as YFSETQ. V was trimmed by 2 bases and J by 4 bases, leaving 11 bases between them. The CDR3 DNA sequence: TGCGCCAGCAGCTTCCAGCGGTCGCCAGATACGCAGTATTTT. Its translation is CASSFQRSPDTQYF. The full variable domain, rest sourced from reference TRBV5-1 and TRBJ2-3, is KAGVTQTPRYLIKTRGQQVTLSCSPISGHRSVSWYQQTPGQGLQFLFEYFSETQRNKGNFPGRFSGRQFSNSRSEMNVSTLELGDSALYLCASSFQRSPDTQYFGPGTRLTVL.

This clonotype was found a few times. V usage is TRBV5-1 and J usage is TRBJ2-1; D gene ambiguous. Trimming took off 1 base at V and 5 bases at J, with 7 bases between the two ends. Germline CDR1 SGHRS, CDR2 YFSETQ. The length of the CDR3 is 13 residues. The CDR3 spells CASSLTANNEQFF. The CDR3 DNA follows: TGCGCCAGCAGCTTGACTGCGAACAATGAGCAGTTCTTC. Variable domain in full (rest from reference TRBV5-1 and TRBJ2-1): KAGVTQTPRYLIKTRGQQVTLSCSPISGHRSVSWYQQTPGQGLQFLFEYFSETQRNKGNFPGRFSGRQFSNSRSEMNVSTLELGDSALYLCASSLTANNEQFFGPGTRLTVL.

Many counts were recorded for this clonotype. The chain links TRBV9 to TRBJ2-5, with 9 bases matching TRBD2. The CDR3 consists of 15 residues. CDR1 is SGDLS and CDR2 is YYNGEE in the germline V gene. The trim removed 0 bases at V and 11 bases at J, leaving 11 bases unmatched. CDR3 residues: CASSVDTSGSKEQYF. In DNA form, the CDR3 reads TGTGCCAGCAGCGTAGATACTAGCGGGTCAAAAGAGCAGTACTTC.

The V call is TRBV10-3, the J call TRBJ2-2, with D hard to call. CDR1 ENHRY and CDR2 SYGVKD come from the germline V gene. The CDR3 is 14 amino acids. V shed 0 bases and J shed 4 bases, with 6 bases lying between them. CDR3 sequence (DNA): TGTGCCATCAGTGAGTCTCCGTCCACCGGGGAGCTGTTTTTT. Amino acid sequence: CAISESPSTGELFF.

This clonotype has at least ten counts. The V call is TRBV7-3, the J call TRBJ2-1; perhaps D is TRBD1 or TRBD2 (7 bases each). Looked up from germline, CDR1 is SGHTA and CDR2 is FQGTGA. The CDR3 has 16 amino acids. V dropped 1 base and J dropped 8 bases, with 18 bases sitting between them. The CDR3 is CASSLRAGGGRDEQFF. CDR3 sequence (DNA): TGTGCCAGCAGCTTAAGGGCAGGGGGGGGGAGAGATGAGCAGTTCTTC.

This clonotype was seen ten or more times. The V call is TRBV20-1, the J call TRBJ2-7; TRBD1 agrees at 8 bases. Trimming removed 6 bases from V and 0 bases from J; junction bases left unmatched: 1. Looked up from germline, CDR1 is DFQATT and CDR2 is SNEGSKA (reference sequence). The CDR3 contains 12 residues. Written as DNA, the CDR3 is TGCAGTGCCGGGACAGGCTCCTACGAGCAGTACTTC. Its translation is CSAGTGSYEQYF.

The chain is built from TRBV4-1 and TRBJ2-1; 7 bases map to TRBD2. The CDR3 is 15 residues long. CDR1 and CDR2 (germline): MGHRA, YSYEKL. Losses at the gene ends were 1 base for V and 6 bases for J; bases not matched to a gene: 6. The CDR3 region is CASSQVGRESNEQFF. The DNA for the CDR3 is TGCGCCAGCAGCCAAGTTGGGCGGGAGAGCAATGAGCAGTTCTTC.